The 27 T cell receptor beta chains in this list originate from one sample, sequenced in a study of shared clonotypes between healthy human individuals. Generated by immunoSEQ multiplex PCR, the TCRdb table keeps only in-frame clones and is missing some. In the table there are hundreds of thousands of clones, approximately 96% of which are singletons. CD45RO-negative, CCR7-positively selected cells formed the naive CD8 fraction, excluding terminally differentiated effector memory CD45RA+ cells. What was sequenced was naive CD8+ T cells sorted from blood. These receptors all come from a woman aged 30 to 39 in good health.

The chain joins TRBV28 to TRBJ2-3; 7 bases map to TRBD1. Germline CDR1 MDHEN, CDR2 SYDVKM. Unmatched junction bases numbered 12, after V lost 4 bases and J lost 2 bases. There are 17 residues in the CDR3. CDR3 region: CASSYTGVHQHTDTQYF. CDR3 in DNA: TGTGCCAGCAGTTATACAGGGGTACATCAACACACAGATACGCAGTATTTT.

This clone was seen once. The rearrangement uses TRBV7-8 and TRBJ1-1; tentative D call: TRBD1 (5 bases). The CDR3 spans 15 residues. The V and J ends lost 1 base and 2 bases respectively, with 11 bases between them. Germline V CDR1 and CDR2: SGHVS, FQNEAQ. CDR3: CASSLGPGGNTEAFF. As DNA, the CDR3 is TGTGCCAGCAGCTTAGGGCCGGGGGGAAACACTGAAGCTTTCTTT.

The chain carries TRBV5-6 and TRBJ2-7; D is undetermined. Per the germline V gene, CDR1 is SGHDT and CDR2 is YYEEEE. This CDR3 has 13 residues. Trimming pared 0 bases from V and 2 bases from J, leaving 6 bases between. This CDR3 is CASSLGVPYEQYF. The DNA for the CDR3 is TGTGCCAGCAGCTTGGGTGTCCCCTACGAGCAGTACTTC.

V is TRBV6-1 and J is TRBJ1-5; the D gene is possibly TRBD1 (5 bases). CDR1 is MNHNS and CDR2 is SASEGT in the germline V gene. The CDR3 contains 17 residues. V gave up 0 bases and J gave up 4 bases, with 16 bases separating them. The CDR3 loop is CASSEALRGAVNQPQHF. DNA for the CDR3: TGTGCCAGCAGTGAAGCGCTTCGTGGGGCGGTAAATCAGCCCCAGCATTTT.

The chain employs TRBV5-1 and TRBJ2-1, with 9 bases matching TRBD2. Germline values: CDR1 SGHRS, CDR2 YFSETQ. The CDR3 covers 18 residues. Trimming cost V 0 bases and J 0 bases; bases outside gene matches: 7. CDR3 sequence: CASSLGLAGPSSYNEQFF. For the CDR3, the DNA is TGCGCCAGCAGCTTGGGGCTAGCGGGGCCTAGCTCCTACAATGAGCAGTTCTTC.

The chain joins TRBV29-1 to TRBJ2-7, with 9 bases identical to TRBD1. CDR3 size: 13 residues. Germline V lookup: CDR1 SQVTM, CDR2 ANQGSEA. V lost 6 bases, J lost 4 bases, and 7 bases stayed unmatched. The CDR3 is CSVRTGDRYEQYF. CDR3 in DNA: TGCAGCGTGAGGACAGGGGATAGGTACGAGCAGTACTTC.

The chain employs TRBV5-1 and TRBJ1-1; 11 positions match TRBD1. Losses at the gene ends were 4 bases for V and 0 bases for J; bases not matched to a gene: 14. Per germline, CDR1 SGHRS and CDR2 YFSETQ. The CDR3 contains 19 residues. This chain's CDR3 is CASSPPPWTGGDVNTEAFF. CDR3 bases: TGCGCCAGCAGCCCACCACCGTGGACAGGGGGCGATGTGAACACTGAAGCTTTCTTT.

The CDR3 loop reads CASSLNGGTAENEKLFF. As DNA, the CDR3 is TGTGCCAGCAGTTTAAATGGGGGGACAGCCGAGAATGAAAAACTGTTTTTT. The chain recombines TRBV27 with TRBJ1-4, with 7 bases identical to TRBD1. The CDR3 is made up of 17 amino acids. V shed 2 bases and J 5 bases; nucleotides not matched to a gene: 11. Germline CDR1 is MNHEY and CDR2 is SMNVEV (reference sequence).

The J gene is TRBJ2-7, the V gene TRBV27; TRBD2 might be the D (6 bases). The germline gives CDR1 MNHEY, CDR2 SMNVEV (reference sequence). Trimming removed 4 bases from V and 2 bases from J, with 15 bases in between. The length of the CDR3 is 15 residues. The CDR3 DNA follows: TGTGCCAGCAGTTCAAGAGCGGGTGCACCCTACGAGCAGTACTTC. Its protein is CASSSRAGAPYEQYF.

The J gene is TRBJ2-7, the V gene TRBV5-1; D gene uncertain. Germline V lookup: CDR1 SGHRS, CDR2 YFSETQ. CDR3 length: 13 amino acids. The V gene lost 1 base and the J gene lost 0 bases, with 5 bases spanning the gap. The CDR3 sequence is CASSLTDSYEQYF. The DNA of the CDR3 is TGCGCCAGCAGCTTGACAGACTCCTACGAGCAGTACTTC.

Written as DNA, the CDR3 is TGTGCCAGCAGTTCGACAGGGATGTCTTTAAAATCACCCCTCCACTTT. Its translation: CASSSTGMSLKSPLHF. This chain joins TRBV27 and TRBJ1-6, with TRBD1 matching 7 bases. J was trimmed by 10 bases and V by 4 bases; bases with no gene match: 13. Germline CDR1 MNHEY, CDR2 SMNVEV (reference sequence). The CDR3 is 16 amino acids.

Here the CDR3 DNA reads TGTGCCAGCAGCTTCAACAGGGATTTCTATGAGCAGTTCTTC. Protein product: CASSFNRDFYEQFF. The V gene is TRBV5-4, the J gene TRBJ2-1; D may be TRBD1 (6 bases). This CDR3 contains 14 residues. Germline values: CDR1 SGHNT, CDR2 YYREEE (reference sequence). V was cut by 2 bases and J by 8 bases, with 14 bases left in between. Combining the CDR3 with reference TRBV5-4 and TRBJ2-1 gives the whole variable domain ETGVTQSPTHLIKTRGQQVTLRCSSQSGHNTVSWYQQALGQGPQFIFQYYREEENGRGNFPPRFSGLQFPNYSSELNVNALELDDSALYLCASSFNRDFYEQFFGPGTRLTVL.

This CDR3 reads CSVAPGLLQPQHF. CDR3 bases: TGCAGCGTTGCTCCAGGGTTGCTTCAGCCCCAGCATTTT. This sequence joins TRBV29-1 and TRBJ1-5, with a tentative D call TRBD1 (5 bases). V lost 4 bases, J lost 6 bases, and 13 bases lay in between. The V gene's germline CDR1 is SQVTM and CDR2 ANQGSEA. This CDR3 is built from 13 residues.

The rearrangement joins TRBV19 to TRBJ2-3; 7 positions agree with TRBD2. The CDR3 is 13 amino acids. The V gene end was trimmed by 9 bases and the J gene end by 0 bases; junction bases not matched to a gene: 3. The germline gives CDR1 LNHDA, CDR2 SQIVND (reference sequence). This chain's CDR3 is CASGRTSTDTQYF. The CDR3 DNA reads as TGTGCCAGCGGGAGGACCAGCACAGATACGCAGTATTTT. Complete variable domain (other parts from reference TRBV19 and TRBJ2-3): DGGITQSPKYLFRKEGQNVTLSCEQNLNHDAMYWYRQDPGQGLRLIYYSQIVNDFQKGDIAEGYSVSREKKESFPLTVTSAQKNPTAFYLCASGRTSTDTQYFGPGTRLTVL.

This sequence joins TRBV7-9 and TRBJ1-1; 8 bases line up with TRBD1. There are 12 residues in the CDR3. Germline V gene data show CDR1 as SEHNR and CDR2 as FQNEAQ (reference sequence). V shed 5 bases, J shed 11 bases, and the junction held 7 bases outside the gene matches. The CDR3 DNA is TGTGCCAGCAGCGACAGGGGAAGCTTTGCTTTCTTT. Its protein product is CASSDRGSFAFF.

The chain recombines TRBV27 with TRBJ1-2, with a possible D match to TRBD1 (5 bases). Trimming cost V 8 bases and J 8 bases, with 15 bases left between them. CDR1 and CDR2 from the germline V gene are MNHEY and SMNVEV (reference sequence). CDR3 size: 12 residues. The CDR3 DNA is TGTGCCAGCGGATCAGGGATGGGGGGCTACACCTTC. This gives the protein CASGSGMGGYTF.

The chain uses TRBV18 and TRBJ2-1; D not certain. This CDR3 has 12 amino acids. Between the trimmed V and J ends, which lost 2 bases and 4 bases, there was a span of 3 bases. Germline assignment: CDR1 KGHSH and CDR2 LQKENI. CDR3 in DNA: TGTGCCAGCTCACCAGGGTACAATGAGCAGTTCTTC. Protein: CASSPGYNEQFF.

The chain combines TRBV7-6 with TRBJ2-7; the D is unclear. Trimming took 1 base from V and 1 from J, leaving 8 bases between them. The CDR3 is 14 amino acids. Per the germline V gene, CDR1 is SGHVS and CDR2 is FNYEAQ. The CDR3 region is CASSLDADSYEQYF. CDR3 DNA: TGTGCCAGCAGCTTAGACGCAGATTCCTACGAGCAGTACTTC.

The gene calls are TRBV2 and TRBJ2-1; D is ambiguous. V was clipped by 3 bases and J by 0 bases, with 6 bases between them. CDR3 size: 14 residues. CDR1 SNHLY and CDR2 FYNNEI come from the germline V gene. Here the CDR3 reads CASSDLGSYNEQFF. For the CDR3, the DNA is TGTGCCAGCAGTGATCTAGGCTCCTACAATGAGCAGTTCTTC.

The chain joins TRBV7-9 to TRBJ2-1, with D possibly matching TRBD2 (5 bases). The length of the CDR3 is 18 residues. V lost 4 bases and J lost 2, with 21 bases in between. Germline-derived CDR1 and CDR2 are SEHNR and FQNEAQ (reference sequence). The CDR3 coding sequence is TGTGCCAGCAGCTCCCCCCTGGGCTCCGAGCGGACCTACAATGAGCAGTTCTTC. It encodes CASSSPLGSERTYNEQFF.

This sequence joins TRBV5-6 and TRBJ2-3; no definite D call. V gave up 4 bases and J gave up 2 bases, with 8 bases separating them. This CDR3 comprises 13 residues. The germline gives CDR1 SGHDT, CDR2 YYEEEE. As DNA, the CDR3 is TGTGCCAGCAGCGGAAAGAACACAGATACGCAGTATTTT. Translating it yields CASSGKNTDTQYF.

The CDR3 region has the DNA TGTGCGGTGAACTCTGGAAACACCATATATTTT. Amino acids: CAVNSGNTIYF. The chain is built from TRBV6-6 and TRBJ1-3, with D hard to call. Looked up from germline, CDR1 is MNHNY and CDR2 is SVGAGI (reference sequence). The CDR3 contains 11 residues.

This chain uses TRBV7-2 with TRBJ2-1; TRBD2 agrees at 7 bases. The ends lost 1 base at V and 0 bases at J; junction bases unmatched: 3. CDR1 is SGHTA, CDR2 FQGNSA, per germline. This CDR3 has 16 amino acids. The CDR3: CASSLVGRVSYNEQFF. As DNA, the CDR3 is TGTGCCAGCAGCTTAGTGGGGAGGGTCTCCTACAATGAGCAGTTCTTC.

CDR3 DNA: TGTGCCAGCAGCTTAGGGGTCAGGGGAACCACTGAAGCTTTCTTT. Its protein product is CASSLGVRGTTEAFF. The V gene is TRBV7-9, the J gene TRBJ1-1; the D gene is possibly TRBD1 (6 bases). Looked up from germline, CDR1 is SEHNR and CDR2 is FQNEAQ (reference sequence). V lost 1 base and J 4 bases, leaving 13 bases between the germline ends. The CDR3 consists of 15 residues.

The rearrangement uses TRBV25-1 and TRBJ1-5; maybe TRBD1 (5 bases). Germline V gene sequence: CDR1 MGHDK, CDR2 SYGVNS. The CDR3 consists of 14 residues. Trimming removed 5 bases at V and 6 bases at J, with 14 bases between. The CDR3 here is CASSLLGVGQPQHF. The CDR3 region has the DNA TGTGCCAGCAGTCTCTTGGGGGTAGGTCAGCCCCAGCATTTT.

V and J are TRBV11-2 and TRBJ2-5; the D gene is possibly TRBD2 (5 bases). The J call may be mistaken, given a closer DNA end match to TRBJ2-7. Per germline, CDR1 SGHAT and CDR2 FQNNGV. There are 15 residues in the CDR3. The CDR3 loop is CASSLVGGSTYEQYF. CDR3 DNA sequence: TGTGCCAGCAGCTTAGTCGGAGGCAGTACCTACGAGCAGTACTTC.

This clone came up a few times. Within the sample, other DNA sequences also encode this same CDR3. V usage is TRBV28 and J usage is TRBJ1-5; D is ambiguous. This CDR3 contains 11 residues. Germline lookup yields CDR1 MDHEN and CDR2 SYDVKM. Deletions cut 5 bases from V and 6 bases from J, with 5 bases between. The CDR3 is CASSPSQPQHF. In DNA, the CDR3 is TGTGCCAGCAGTCCCTCTCAGCCCCAGCATTTT.